Listed below are T cell receptor beta chains from one sample, sequenced in a study of HIV-infected patients and healthy controls. TCRdb re-called the 5' RACE reads with MiXCR, one entry per CDR3 protein. The table shows about 67,000 distinct CDR3 sequences, with roughly 16% occurring only once. Sequencing was carried out using CD4+ T cells from blood. These receptors originate from a human donor in good health. Both conserved end residues are part of each CDR3.

TRBJ1-2 TRBV7-2 CASSPRDGSRLSYGYTF
TRBJ1-5 TRBV20-1 CSASGGLQPQHF
TRBJ2-1 TRBV7-9 CASSYQVGGPRRYSYNEQFF
TRBJ2-3 TRBV7-2 CASSHKSQGSTDTQYF
TRBJ1-6 TRBV14 CASSQGGESPLHF
TRBJ2-1 TRBV7-7 CASSASGKHNEQFF
TRBJ2-7 TRBV19 CASSTRGQGDFEQYF
TRBJ1-2 TRBV2 CASSTTALYGYTF
TRBJ2-5 TRBV25-1 CASSEYLGQRETQYF
TRBJ2-7 TRBV2 CASGAGTAYEQYF
TRBJ2-7 TRBV7-9 CASSFDPRDRDSAYEQYF
TRBJ1-6 TRBV11-2 CASSGLNSENSPLHF
TRBJ2-1 TRBV27 CASRRSRQGAYNEQFF
TRBJ1-1 TRBV2 CASSVQGNTEAFF
TRBJ2-3 TRBV7-2 CASSLASSGRADTQYF
TRBJ2-7 TRBV7-2 CASSSRLAARSSYEQYF
TRBJ2-3 TRBV28 CASSGPGRDTQYF
TRBJ2-1 TRBV20-1 CSARAFDGGGNEQFF
TRBJ2-1 TRBV11-2 CASSLNPSSGYNEQFF
TRBJ1-5 TRBV7-2 CASSGGGNQPQHF
TRBJ2-2 TRBV24-1 CATASGGAGELFF
TRBJ2-3 TRBV12-3/TRBV12-4 CASSFPAVNTQYF
TRBJ2-5 TRBV12-3/TRBV12-4 CSSSLRRRAQETQYF
TRBJ2-6 TRBV29-1 CSVTGGAGANVLTF
TRBJ2-1 TRBV6-5 CASSSLTSGIYPEQFF